These T cell receptor beta chains were read from a single sample in a study of graft-versus-host responses after intestinal transplantation. Sequencing was performed with immunoSEQ multiplex PCR; in TCRdb, only in-frame clones are kept and a portion is missing. This sample has over 20,000 clones, with 92% found just once. Here the sequenced sample was PBMCs, taken 262 days after intestinal transplant. Source of these receptors: a human patient who received an intestinal transplant, so some T cells may come from the graft donor. Both conserved end residues are part of each CDR3. The D gene is left open where the match is weak. Part of the rows lack a size; the others show once, few, many or a class for expanded clones.

V gene	clone size	J gene	D gene	CDR3 DNA	CDR3 protein
TRBV29-1	.	TRBJ1-3	.	TGCAGCTTCCGACCCAGGGGCTCTGGAAACACCATATATTTT	CSFRPRGSGNTIYF
TRBV7-2	once	TRBJ2-1	.	TGTGCCAGCAGCTTAGATTCAGTTTCTACCTACAATGAGCAGTTCTTC	CASSLDSVSTYNEQFF
TRBV6-5	.	TRBJ2-1	.	TGTGCCAGCAGTCTTAATAGAGAGCAGTTCTTC	CASSLNREQFF
TRBV29-1	.	TRBJ2-6	.	TGCAGCGTGGAGGGGACGGCTAGCTCTGGGGCCAACGTCCTGACTTTC	CSVEGTASSGANVLTF
TRBV28	.	TRBJ2-1	TRBD2	TGTGCCAGCAGTTTAGGGACTAGCGACTACAATGAGCAGTTCTTC	CASSLGTSDYNEQFF
TRBV1	.	TRBJ2-1	.	TGCACCAGCAGCCAACGTAGCGGGAGGATTCTGAATGAGCAGTTCTTC	CTSSQRSGRILNEQFF
TRBV10-1	.	TRBJ2-7	TRBD2	TGCGCCAGCAGTGAGTCGCTAGCGGGAAAATTATACGAGCAGTACTTC	CASSESLAGKLYEQYF
TRBV4-1	.	TRBJ2-7	TRBD2	TGCGCCAGCAGCCAAGTGGTCCTAGCGGGTAGGGGCTACGAGCAGTACTTC	CASSQVVLAGRGYEQYF
TRBV10-3	.	TRBJ2-1	.	TGTGCCATCAAGCGTTTCGGTGAGCAGTTCTTC	CAIKRFGEQFF
TRBV7-8	.	TRBJ2-2	.	TGTGCCAGCAGCTTTGAGGTTAGGGAGAACACCGGGGAGCTGTTTTTT	CASSFEVRENTGELFF
TRBV7-2	once	TRBJ2-5	TRBD2	TGTGCCAGCAGCCGGACGGGGGGACAAGAGACCCAGTACTTC	CASSRTGGQETQYF
TRBV7-6	.	TRBJ2-7	.	TGTGCCAGCAGCTTAGTCGCCGCGGGGTACGAGCAGTACTTC	CASSLVAAGYEQYF
TRBV11-3	.	TRBJ2-7	TRBD2	TGTGCCAGCAGCTTAGCTAGCGGGAGCGCCTACGAGCAGTACTTC	CASSLASGSAYEQYF
TRBV12-5	.	TRBJ1-5	.	TGTGCTAGTGTCTCTACAGGTAATCAGCCCCAGCATTTT	CASVSTGNQPQHF
TRBV27	.	TRBJ1-2	TRBD1	TGTGCCAGCAGTTTCGGACAGGGGGACTATGGCTACACCTTC	CASSFGQGDYGYTF
TRBV7-9	.	TRBJ2-7	TRBD1	TGTGCCAGCAGCACTTCACCGGGACAGGGGTCCCCGGATCACGAGCAGTACTTC	CASSTSPGQGSPDHEQYF
TRBV6-1	.	TRBJ2-7	.	TGTGCCAGCAGACTCGGAGGGGCCTACGAGCAGTACTTC	CASRLGGAYEQYF
TRBV7-9	.	TRBJ2-7	.	TGTGCCAGCAGTTATAAAGGTGCCTACGAGCAGTACTTC	CASSYKGAYEQYF
TRBV5-6	.	TRBJ1-1	.	TGTGCCAGCAGCTTGTTGAACCAGGCGAACACTGAAGCTTTCTTT	CASSLLNQANTEAFF
TRBV27	few	TRBJ2-4	.	TGTGCCAGCAGTCTAGGACACCCCGCGGCCAAAAACATTCAGTACTTC	CASSLGHPAAKNIQYF
TRBV30	.	TRBJ2-7	TRBD2	TGTGCCTGGAGGGATAGCGGGAGCTCCTACGAGCAGTACTTC	CAWRDSGSSYEQYF
TRBV21-1	.	TRBJ2-7	.	TGTGCCAGCAGCAGAGGTGGGTTAGCGGGATACTACGAGCAGTACTTC	CASSRGGLAGYYEQYF
TRBV28	.	TRBJ2-4	.	TGTGCCAGCAGTTGGACAGGGAGGGTAGCCAAAAACATTCAGTACTTC	CASSWTGRVAKNIQYF
TRBV29-1	.	TRBJ2-7	TRBD1	TGCAGCGTTGAATGGAGGGGACAGGGGTCTTATGAGCAGTACTTC	CSVEWRGQGSYEQYF
TRBV28	.	TRBJ2-7	.	TGTGCCAGCAGTTTAGACGGAGTAAGCGAGCAGTACTTC	CASSLDGVSEQYF
TRBV6-1	.	TRBJ2-1	.	TGTGCCAGCAGTGATATATCCCGGGACAAGGGCTACAATGAGCAGTTCTTC	CASSDISRDKGYNEQFF
TRBV5-1	.	TRBJ1-4	.	TGCGCCAGCAGCTCCGTCGGGGGGCGCGAAAAACTGTTTTTT	CASSSVGGREKLFF
TRBV6-1	.	TRBJ2-2	TRBD1	TGTGCCAGCAGTACCCGGACAGGGGGCACCGGGGAGCTGTTTTTT	CASSTRTGGTGELFF
TRBV9	.	TRBJ2-5	.	TGTGCCAGCAGCGTAGGGGTGGAGGGCCCTCGGGGGACCCAGTACTTC	CASSVGVEGPRGTQYF
TRBV5-1	.	TRBJ2-3	.	TGCGCCAGCAGCTTGCCCCCTGGGGATTGGGTCCCCCCAGATACGCAGTATTTT	CASSLPPGDWVPPDTQYF
TRBV7-3	.	TRBJ2-3	.	TGTGCCAGCAGCTTCGGGAGTGTAGATACGCAGTATTTT	CASSFGSVDTQYF
TRBV7-9	.	TRBJ2-3	.	TGTGCCAGCAGCCTACTAGCAGATACGCAGTATTTT	CASSLLADTQYF
TRBV5-6	.	TRBJ2-3	.	TGTGCCAGCAGCTTCGACCGCACAGATACGCAGTATTTT	CASSFDRTDTQYF
TRBV9	.	TRBJ1-1	TRBD1	TGTGCCAGCAGCGCAACAGGGGGCAACGCTGAAGCTTTCTTT	CASSATGGNAEAFF
TRBV6-6	once	TRBJ2-5	.	TGTGCCAGCAGCGCCCCAAAGGGGGAGTACTTC	CASSAPKGEYF
TRBV6-5	.	TRBJ2-7	.	TGTGCCAGCAGTTACGGACAGATGAATTACGAGCAGTACTTC	CASSYGQMNYEQYF
TRBV6-4	.	TRBJ2-2	.	TGTGCCAGCAGTGACACGGGGCGCAACACCGGGGAGCTGTTTTTT	CASSDTGRNTGELFF